This T cell receptor (beta chain) was sequenced in a study of T cell repertoires in cytomegalovirus infection. Overall study: CMV epitopes used comprised recently identified HLA-C-restricted ones and well-studied HLA-B-restricted ones. Public TCR beta signature analysis indicated the presence of both CMV infection and matching HLA type.

CDR3 size: 15 residues. V lost 4 bases and J 8 bases, leaving 18 bases between the germline ends. Germline V lookup: CDR1 MNHEY, CDR2 SMNVEV (reference sequence). TCRdb redid the calling of the reads with MiXCR, one entry per CDR3 protein. The repertoire holds about 900,000 distinct CDR3 sequences, with 25% to 40% as singletons. Study outcomes and limitations: Ex vivo, HLA-C-restricted CMV-specific TCR beta clonotypes prevailed over the rest of the response. Cumulative public TCR beta family frequency identified carriers of CMV plus the relevant HLA.

This clonotype was seen a handful of times. What it binds is unknown. The TCR comes from a human donor in good health (CMV status not recorded). Some clones in this sample may be carry-over from other donors' samples. The chain links TRBV27 to TRBJ2-1, with D possibly matching TRBD1 (6 bases). Specimen: cultured CD8+ T cells from PBMCs, collected from culture after CMV antigen stimulation. The chain's CDR3 is CASSSPGRGIDEQFF. The CDR3 nucleotides read TGTGCCAGCAGTTCCCCGGGCAGGGGAATTGATGAGCAGTTCTTC.